The 28 T cell receptor beta chains given below trace back to one sample, sequenced in a study of blood T cells in healthy people across ages. PCR was performed a second time for about 7 to 12 cycles using a sample-barcoded 5' primer and a J-beta primer mix. TCRdb re-analysed the 5' RACE reads in MiXCR, keeping a single row per CDR3 protein. The data hold about 1.7 million distinct CDR3 sequences, with 28% observed a single time. The sample consisted of blood. Source of these receptors: a woman aged 30 to 39 in good health.

The V gene is TRBV24-1, the J gene TRBJ1-5; D is unresolved. Trimming removed 3 bases from V and 5 bases from J, with 4 bases in between. CDR1 and CDR2 from the germline V gene are KGHDR and SFDVKD. The CDR3 contains 12 residues. The CDR3 region is CATSDQHQPQHF. The CDR3 DNA reads as TGTGCCACCAGTGATCAGCATCAGCCCCAGCATTTT.

The J gene is TRBJ2-1, the V gene TRBV3-1, with D possibly being TRBD2 (6 bases). There are 16 residues in the CDR3. Germline CDR1 is LGHDT and CDR2 is YNNKEL (reference sequence). With 5 bases removed from V and 8 bases from J, the gap between germline ends came to 22 bases. The CDR3 loop is CASSYYRDLGGDEQFF. In DNA, the CDR3 is TGTGCCAGCAGCTACTACCGGGACTTAGGCGGGGATGAGCAGTTCTTC.

This chain links TRBV11-2 with TRBJ2-3; D remains unclear. The germline V gene has CDR1 SGHAT and CDR2 FQNNGV. This CDR3 spans 15 amino acids. Between the trimmed V and J ends, which lost 4 bases and 1 base, there was a span of 12 bases. CDR3 protein: CASSYLESRTDTQYF. Written as DNA, the CDR3 is TGTGCCAGCAGCTATCTAGAATCTCGCACAGATACGCAGTATTTT. The full variable domain, with the rest looked up from reference TRBV11-2 and TRBJ2-3, is EAGVAQSPRYKIIEKRQSVAFWCNPISGHATLYWYQQILGQGPKLLIQFQNNGVVDDSQLPKDRFSAERLKGVDSTLKIQPAKLEDSAVYLCASSYLESRTDTQYFGPGTRLTVL.

The chain joins TRBV12-3 or TRBV12-4 to TRBJ2-1; TRBD2 matches at 9 bases. With 7 bases clipped from V and 12 bases from J, the junction kept 10 bases outside the gene matches. This CDR3 comprises 13 residues. In nucleotides, the CDR3 is TGTGCCAGCACCTCCAGCCTAGCGGGACGGCAGTTCTTC. Translating it yields CASTSSLAGRQFF.

This clonotype was observed at least ten times. The chain is built from TRBV29-1 and TRBJ2-1, with D hard to call. From germline, CDR1 is SQVTM and CDR2 ANQGSEA. CDR3 size: 12 residues. The ends were cut back, 7 bases at V and 2 bases at J, with 9 bases in the middle. The chain's CDR3 is CSDQGPYNEQFF. Here the CDR3 DNA reads TGCAGCGACCAAGGGCCCTACAATGAGCAGTTCTTC.

This clonotype was found many times. This chain uses TRBV7-2 with TRBJ1-2; D is perhaps TRBD1 (5 bases). Germline-derived CDR1 and CDR2 are SGHTA and FQGNSA. The length of the CDR3 is 13 residues. The V end was cut by 4 bases, the J end by 4 bases, with 10 bases between. CDR3 bases: TGTGCCAGCAGCTCTAGGGGTTCCTATGGCTACACCTTC. Translated, it gives CASSSRGSYGYTF. The variable domain in full, completed from reference TRBV7-2 and TRBJ1-2, reads GAGVSQSPSNKVTEKGKDVELRCDPISGHTALYWYRQSLGQGLEFLIYFQGNSAPDKSGLPSDRFSAERTGGSVSTLTIQRTQQEDSAVYLCASSSRGSYGYTFGSGTRLTVV.

This chain joins TRBV27 and TRBJ1-5; 7 bases fit TRBD1. J was trimmed by 0 bases and V by 9 bases; bases with no gene match: 8. The CDR3 runs to 15 residues. Per the germline V gene, CDR1 is MNHEY and CDR2 is SMNVEV (reference sequence). The CDR3 DNA reads as TGTGCCAGTCAAGGGACAGAAGATAGCAATCAGCCCCAGCATTTT. This translates into CASQGTEDSNQPQHF.

The rearrangement joins TRBV19 to TRBJ1-2; the D gene is possibly TRBD1 (6 bases). From germline, CDR1 is LNHDA and CDR2 SQIVND (reference sequence). The CDR3 is 16 residues long. V lost 6 bases to trimming and J lost 2 bases, with 19 bases between them. The CDR3 loop is CASSPWTGGQNYGYTF. In DNA, the CDR3 is TGTGCCAGTAGCCCATGGACTGGGGGGCAGAACTATGGCTACACCTTC.

This chain joins TRBV20-1 and TRBJ2-7; 7 bases agree with TRBD1. The CDR3 is made up of 14 amino acids. J lost 6 bases, V lost 4 bases, and 12 bases had no gene match. CDR1 and CDR2 (germline): DFQATT, SNEGSKA (reference sequence). CDR3 protein: CSAIGISTGAEQYF. The CDR3 DNA follows: TGCAGTGCTATAGGAATCAGCACAGGGGCCGAGCAGTACTTC.

The chain has TRBV6-6 and TRBJ2-7; D unresolved. Trimming left V 4 bases short and J 1 base short, with 11 bases between. The CDR3 runs 14 residues. Germline CDR1 is MNHNY and CDR2 is SVGAGI (reference sequence). The CDR3 is CASSFMWGSYEQYF. CDR3 sequence (DNA): TGTGCCAGCAGTTTTATGTGGGGATCCTACGAGCAGTACTTC.

This clonotype was seen many times. This chain uses TRBV29-1 with TRBJ2-1, with TRBD2 matching 10 bases. The CDR3 contains 13 residues. With 3 bases clipped from V and 9 bases from J, the junction kept 5 bases outside the gene matches. CDR1 and CDR2 from the germline V gene are SQVTM and ANQGSEA. CDR3 loop: CSVDRASGGEQFF. As DNA, the CDR3 is TGCAGCGTTGATAGGGCTAGCGGGGGTGAGCAGTTCTTC.

J is TRBJ1-1 and V is TRBV10-3; 9 bases line up with TRBD1. The germline CDR1 and CDR2 sequences are ENHRY and SYGVKD. The CDR3 spans 13 residues. Trimming removed 2 bases from V and 11 bases from J; junction bases left unmatched: 6. As DNA, the CDR3 is TGTGCCATCAGTGAGGGGGTGGACAGGGGTGCTTTCTTT. This encodes CAISEGVDRGAFF.

The chain links TRBV13 to TRBJ2-1; TRBD2 aligns across 10 bases. CDR3 length equals 18 residues. V shed 5 bases, J shed 2 bases, and the junction held 12 bases outside the gene matches. The germline V gene encodes CDR1 PRHDT and CDR2 FYEKMQ (reference sequence). As DNA, the CDR3 is TGTGCCAGCAGCGCCGGCCACATTAGCGGGGGGCCCTACAATGAGCAGTTCTTC. Its translation is CASSAGHISGGPYNEQFF.

In this sample, this clonotype turned up many times. The chain uses TRBV27 and TRBJ2-3, with no clear D. V was shortened by 9 bases and J by 1 base, with 5 bases between the two germline ends. From germline, CDR1 is MNHEY and CDR2 SMNVEV (reference sequence). The CDR3 loop spans 11 amino acids. In DNA, the CDR3 is TGTGCCAGTCTCCGCACAGATACGCAGTATTTT. It encodes CASLRTDTQYF.

This chain links TRBV7-2 with TRBJ2-5; the match to TRBD2 covers 10 bases. Looked up from germline, CDR1 is SGHTA and CDR2 is FQGNSA. V shed 4 bases, J shed 5 bases, and the junction held 13 bases outside the gene matches. The CDR3 has 17 amino acids. DNA of the CDR3: TGTGCCAGCAGCTCGAGGACTAGCGGACCCGTGAGGGAGACCCAGTACTTC. This sequence encodes CASSSRTSGPVRETQYF.

Comment on this clonotype: Just one base apart from a much larger clone, this may be a read error. The chain couples TRBV24-1 to TRBJ2-5, with TRBD1 matching over 7 bases. The germline V gene encodes CDR1 KGHDR and CDR2 SFDVKD. The CDR3 totals 13 residues. The CDR3 coding sequence is TGTGCCACATCGGGACAGCCCCAAGAGGCCCAGTACTTC. It codes for CATSGQPQEAQYF.

This clonotype was observed a handful of times. CDR3 sequence (DNA): TGCGCCAGCAGCCCAAGACTAGAGCGAGATCCTCTCGGGGAGACCCAGTACTTC. This translates into CASSPRLERDPLGETQYF. The chain recombines TRBV5-1 with TRBJ2-5; D is perhaps TRBD2 (6 bases). V dropped 4 bases and J dropped 5 bases, with 27 bases sitting between them. CDR1 is SGHRS and CDR2 is YFSETQ in the germline V gene. The CDR3 spans 18 residues.

This clonotype was found many times. The chain combines TRBV18 with TRBJ2-7; 7 nucleotides align to TRBD1. CDR1 is KGHSH, CDR2 LQKENI, per germline. There are 15 residues in the CDR3. The junction had 9 bases not matched to a gene; V was cut back by 5 bases and J by 2 bases. Here the CDR3 reads CASSGSGTDAYEQYF. The CDR3 DNA reads as TGTGCCAGCTCAGGTTCCGGGACAGACGCCTACGAGCAGTACTTC.

This clonotype occurred a few times. The J gene is TRBJ1-2, the V gene TRBV4-1; weak D call: TRBD1 (5 bases). V lost 0 bases and J lost 9, with 20 bases in between. CDR3 length equals 16 residues. Germline V lookup: CDR1 MGHRA, CDR2 YSYEKL. CDR3 protein: CASSQDGLGEKGRYTF. The CDR3 nucleotides are TGCGCCAGCAGCCAAGATGGTTTGGGGGAGAAGGGTCGCTACACCTTC.

The V and J genes are TRBV20-1 and TRBJ2-2; D is ambiguous. This CDR3 spans 13 amino acids. Germline V gene data show CDR1 as DFQATT and CDR2 as SNEGSKA (reference sequence). V was trimmed by 3 bases and J by 0 bases, leaving 5 bases between them. The CDR3 protein is CSASWPNTGELFF. Written as DNA, the CDR3 is TGCAGTGCTAGTTGGCCGAACACCGGGGAGCTGTTTTTT.

As regards this clonotype: Being one base from a much bigger clone, this may be a read error. The gene calls are TRBV20-1 and TRBJ2-7; D perhaps matches TRBD2 (5 bases). There are 11 residues in the CDR3. Germline CDR1 is DFQATT and CDR2 is SNEGSKA (reference sequence). Trimming cost V 3 bases and J 9 bases, with 12 bases left between them. This chain's CDR3 is CSARVPAGQYF. For the CDR3, the DNA is TGCAGTGCTAGGGTCCCGGCGGGGCAGTACTTC.

This clonotype was counted once. The chain employs TRBV20-1 and TRBJ2-3; TRBD2 agrees at 7 bases. This CDR3 has 16 amino acids. V lost 0 bases to trimming and J lost 1 base; unmatched junction nucleotides: 7. Germline lookup yields CDR1 DFQATT and CDR2 SNEGSKA (reference sequence). In DNA form, the CDR3 reads TGCAGTGCTAGAGATCCCTATCGGGGGGGCACAGATACGCAGTATTTT. This encodes CSARDPYRGGTDTQYF.

The chain employs TRBV12-3 or TRBV12-4 and TRBJ2-3; 7 bases match TRBD2. Trimming took 10 bases from V and 4 from J; bases not matched to a gene: 8. The length of the CDR3 is 13 residues. The CDR3 DNA is TGTGCCACGGGCGGGGGTGTACCAGATACGCAGTATTTT. Translation gives CATGGGVPDTQYF.

This clonotype was observed at least ten times. The chain uses TRBV10-3 and TRBJ2-3, with D unresolved. Trimming left V 8 bases short and J 2 bases short, with 11 bases between. The CDR3 extends over 13 amino acids. Germline-derived CDR1 and CDR2 are ENHRY and SYGVKD. The CDR3 DNA reads TGTGCCATCCAAACAGAGTACACAGATACGCAGTATTTT. The encoded protein is CAIQTEYTDTQYF.

On this clonotype: Likely a read error: the CDR3 ends without its conserved phenylalanine or tryptophan. V gene TRBV12-3 or TRBV12-4 combines with J gene TRBJ2-2, with 12 bases aligning to TRBD2. The ends lost 6 bases at V and 4 bases at J; junction bases unmatched: 3. This CDR3 comprises 15 residues. The CDR3 loop is CASRLTSGGTGELFL. The CDR3 nucleotides are TGTGCCAGCAGGCTGACTAGCGGGGGCACCGGGGAGCTGTTTTTG.

The chain employs TRBV20-1 and TRBJ1-1, with a tentative D call TRBD1 (5 bases). The germline V gene has CDR1 DFQATT and CDR2 SNEGSKA (reference sequence). The CDR3 is 14 amino acids. V was shortened by 6 bases and J by 3 bases, with 17 bases between the two germline ends. The CDR3 DNA reads TGCAGTGCGGGACTCCCAGCCATCGACACTGAAGCTTTCTTT. It specifies CSAGLPAIDTEAFF.

There are a few counts of this clonotype. CDR3 nucleotides: TGTGCTAGTGGGCTACAGGGGCTAACCTACGAGCAGTACTTC. This gives the protein CASGLQGLTYEQYF. V gene TRBV12-5 combines with J gene TRBJ2-4; 7 bases align to TRBD1. The last part of the DNA fits TRBJ2-7 better; the J call may be wrong. CDR1 is LGHNT, CDR2 FRNRAP, per germline. CDR3 length equals 14 residues.

This clonotype was detected only a few times. V and J are TRBV7-2 and TRBJ2-3; D gene ambiguous. The V end lost 8 bases, the J end lost 3 bases, and 18 bases lay between the germline ends. Germline loops: CDR1 SGHTA, CDR2 FQGNSA. The CDR3 extends over 15 amino acids. CDR3 DNA: TGTGCCAGCTCATCCGGGCAAAGGGTAACAGATACGCAGTATTTT. Translated: CASSSGQRVTDTQYF.